These 29 T cell receptor beta chains came from one sample sequenced in a study of blood T cells in healthy people across ages. A J-beta primer mix and a sample-barcoded 5' primer were used in a second PCR of roughly 6 to 11 cycles. MiXCR, applied by TCRdb to the 5' RACE reads, yields one record per CDR3 protein. This repertoire shows about 720,000 distinct CDR3 sequences, 25% found once; its top ten account for under 4.5%. This same sample was also part of a study on T cells of mothers and their children.

The sequenced material came from blood. These receptors were collected from a boy under 18 in good health.

This clonotype was counted only a few times. J is TRBJ2-5 and V is TRBV5-1; D not certain. The DNA end is a closer match to TRBJ2-7, so the J assignment may be wrong. Looked up from germline, CDR1 is SGHRS and CDR2 is YFSETQ. The CDR3 spans 14 residues. The CDR3 sequence is CASSSGPAPYEQYF. CDR3 DNA sequence: TGCGCCAGCAGCTCCGGACCAGCACCCTACGAGCAGTACTTC.

This chain connects TRBV5-1 to TRBJ2-7; D unresolved. The CDR3 extends over 14 amino acids. Germline loops: CDR1 SGHRS, CDR2 YFSETQ. V lost 4 bases to trimming and J lost 0 bases, with 11 bases between them. The CDR3: CASSLRPSSYEQYF. As DNA, the CDR3 is TGCGCCAGCAGCCTCAGGCCCAGCTCCTACGAGCAGTACTTC.

The chain combines TRBV20-1 with TRBJ1-1; 7 bases fit TRBD1. J was trimmed by 1 base and V by 4 bases; bases with no gene match: 9. CDR1 and CDR2 (germline): DFQATT, SNEGSKA (reference sequence). The CDR3 spans 15 residues. CDR3 DNA: TGCAGTGCTATGGATTCCGGGACAGCGAACACTGAAGCTTTCTTT. Protein product: CSAMDSGTANTEAFF.

This clonotype was picked up one time. One end of the junction varies from germline; a read error may be responsible. V is TRBV9 and J is TRBJ1-2, with 7 positions matching TRBD1. The CDR3 contains 15 residues. Germline V gene data show CDR1 as SGDLS and CDR2 as YYNGEE. CDR3 nucleotides: TGTGCCAGCAGCGGACTACCGGGACAGATATATGGCCACACCTTC. This encodes CASSGLPGQIYGHTF.

The chain couples TRBV7-2 to TRBJ2-2; tentative D call: TRBD1 (5 bases). Trimming cost V 1 base and J 0 bases, with 9 bases left between them. The CDR3 has 16 amino acids. CDR1 SGHTA and CDR2 FQGNSA come from the germline V gene. CDR3 nucleotides: TGTGCCAGCAGCTTAGTGGGGCTCGCGAACACCGGGGAGCTGTTTTTT. It translates to CASSLVGLANTGELFF.

This clonotype was picked up a small number of times. The chain couples TRBV6-2 or TRBV6-3 to TRBJ2-7; no clear D. Germline CDR1 MNHEY, CDR2 SVGEGT. CDR3 size: 14 residues. Deletions cut 5 bases from V and 0 bases from J, with 11 bases between. This chain's CDR3 is CASSNSLTSYEQYF. CDR3 coding DNA: TGTGCCAGCAGTAACAGCCTAACCTCCTACGAGCAGTACTTC.

This clonotype has a handful of counts. This chain connects TRBV6-6 to TRBJ1-4; tentatively, D is TRBD1 (6 bases). CDR1 is MNHNY and CDR2 is SVGAGI in the germline V gene (reference sequence). V was clipped by 8 bases and J by 3 bases, with 16 bases between them. The CDR3 totals 15 residues. The CDR3 DNA is TGTGCCAGCTGTTCCTCAGGGGTAGCTAATGAAAAACTGTTTTTT. Protein product: CASCSSGVANEKLFF.

The rearrangement links TRBV15 to TRBJ2-5, with D perhaps matching TRBD1 (5 bases). The CDR3 consists of 17 residues. Germline V gene lookup returns CDR1 LNHNV and CDR2 YYDKDF (reference sequence). V lost 3 bases and J lost 1, with 18 bases in between. As DNA, the CDR3 is TGTGCCACCAGCAGCTGGGGAAGGGGTCAGGGCCAAGAGACCCAGTACTTC. Protein: CATSSWGRGQGQETQYF.

This clonotype was detected a few times. The chain couples TRBV29-1 to TRBJ1-2; D gene ambiguous. This CDR3 spans 14 amino acids. Per germline, CDR1 SQVTM and CDR2 ANQGSEA. Trimming cost V 2 bases and J 6 bases, with 16 bases left between them. CDR3: CSVEMGEIVNGYTF. CDR3 in DNA: TGCAGCGTTGAAATGGGCGAAATAGTCAATGGCTACACCTTC.

This clonotype occurred a few times. The chain couples TRBV11-2 to TRBJ1-1, with TRBD1 identical over 11 bases. The CDR3 is 15 amino acids. With V trimmed by 5 bases and J by 4 bases, 6 bases remained unmatched. The germline CDR1 and CDR2 sequences are SGHAT and FQNNGV. The CDR3 DNA sequence: TGTGCCAGCAGCACGGGGACAGGGGGGATCACTGAAGCTTTCTTT. This encodes CASSTGTGGITEAFF.

The chain links TRBV7-3 to TRBJ2-1; possibly TRBD1 or TRBD2 for D (5 bases each). The CDR3 sequence is 14 residues long. The germline V gene has CDR1 SGHTA and CDR2 FQGTGA. V was clipped by 4 bases and J by 9 bases, with 16 bases between them. The DNA of the CDR3 is TGTGCCAGCAGCTGGGGACCAGCGTCGGGTGAGCAGTTCTTC. Translating it yields CASSWGPASGEQFF.

This clonotype was found a few times. The rearrangement links TRBV10-3 to TRBJ2-7; D is ambiguous. Between the trimmed V and J ends, which lost 3 bases and 0 bases, there was a span of 6 bases. The CDR3 runs 13 residues. CDR1 and CDR2 (germline): ENHRY, SYGVKD. The CDR3 nucleotides are TGTGCCATCAGTGAACGGAGCTCCTACGAGCAGTACTTC. Protein product: CAISERSSYEQYF.

This chain connects TRBV3-1 to TRBJ2-7; D gene unclear. V was shortened by 1 base and J by 7 bases, with 11 bases between the two germline ends. This CDR3 comprises 13 residues. The germline CDR1 and CDR2 sequences are LGHDT and YNNKEL (reference sequence). In DNA form, the CDR3 reads TGTGCCAGCAGCCAAGGACTCGGTGGGGAGCAGTACTTC. As protein: CASSQGLGGEQYF.

Points on this clonotype: One end of the junction fails to match germline, which may point to a read error. The V and J genes are TRBV12-3 or TRBV12-4 and TRBJ2-7; 11 nucleotides match TRBD2. CDR3 length equals 14 residues. The CDR3 here is CASTLLAGAYEQYF. The CDR3, as DNA: TGTGCCAGCACTTTACTAGCGGGGGCCTACGAGCAGTACTTC.

This chain uses TRBV6-2 or TRBV6-3 with TRBJ2-1; D possibly corresponds to TRBD1 (5 bases). In germline, CDR1 is MNHEY, CDR2 SVGEGT. CDR3 length: 12 amino acids. Trimming removed 4 bases at V and 12 bases at J, with 13 bases between. The CDR3 DNA is TGTGCCAGCAGTTCCCTAGGGGTGGGGCAGTTCTTC. It codes for CASSSLGVGQFF.

The sample holds one count of this clonotype. V is TRBV11-2 and J is TRBJ2-3; 7 bases line up with TRBD2. The CDR3 sequence is 17 residues long. From germline, CDR1 is SGHAT and CDR2 FQNNGV. J lost 0 bases, V lost 5 bases, and 11 bases had no gene match. The CDR3 region is CASSPQASGSSTDTQYF. CDR3 sequence (DNA): TGTGCCAGCAGCCCCCAAGCTAGCGGCTCTAGCACAGATACGCAGTATTTT. Filled out from reference TRBV11-2 and TRBJ2-3, the complete variable domain reads EAGVAQSPRYKIIEKRQSVAFWCNPISGHATLYWYQQILGQGPKLLIQFQNNGVVDDSQLPKDRFSAERLKGVDSTLKIQPAKLEDSAVYLCASSPQASGSSTDTQYFGPGTRLTVL.

Only a few counts were recorded for this clonotype. The V call is TRBV3-1, the J call TRBJ2-5; no clear D gene. The J call is uncertain, as TRBJ2-1 better fits the DNA end. This CDR3 is 14 amino acids long. CDR1 is LGHDT, CDR2 YNNKEL, per germline (reference sequence). CDR3 sequence: CASSPSSLAGEQFF. Written as DNA, the CDR3 is TGTGCCAGCAGCCCTTCGTCCCTGGCTGGCGAGCAGTTCTTC.

The V and J genes are TRBV5-1 and TRBJ2-3; a weak D match, TRBD1 (6 bases). CDR1 is SGHRS and CDR2 is YFSETQ in the germline V gene. V lost 3 bases and J lost 6, with 8 bases in between. The CDR3 runs to 12 residues. CDR3 DNA sequence: TGCGCCAGCAGCTGGGACATGGATACGCAGTATTTT. Translation gives CASSWDMDTQYF.

This chain joins TRBV15 and TRBJ2-7; no reliable D call. Germline assignment: CDR1 LNHNV and CDR2 YYDKDF (reference sequence). The V and J ends lost 6 bases and 2 bases respectively, with 8 bases between them. The CDR3 is made up of 12 amino acids. The CDR3 protein is CATSEYPYEQYF. CDR3 nucleotide sequence: TGTGCCACCAGTGAGTACCCCTACGAGCAGTACTTC.

This clonotype was seen a few times. CDR3 sequence reads: CSASQELSYEQYF. The CDR3 nucleotides are TGCAGTGCTAGTCAGGAACTCTCCTACGAGCAGTACTTC. V is TRBV20-1 and J is TRBJ2-7; D gene ambiguous. Deletions cut 3 bases from V and 0 bases from J, with 9 bases between. The CDR3 length is 13 residues. Per germline, CDR1 DFQATT and CDR2 SNEGSKA (reference sequence).

This clonotype has only a few counts. The chain recombines TRBV28 with TRBJ1-5; TRBD1 might be the D (5 bases). Germline V gene lookup returns CDR1 MDHEN and CDR2 SYDVKM. Trimming removed 7 bases from V and 4 bases from J, with 17 bases in between. This CDR3 has 15 amino acids. This chain's CDR3 is CASTRGMTTNQPQHF. CDR3 nucleotide sequence: TGTGCCAGCACCCGGGGGATGACGACGAATCAGCCCCAGCATTTT.

The chain carries TRBV20-1 and TRBJ2-1, with D perhaps TRBD2 (6 bases). Germline V gene lookup returns CDR1 DFQATT and CDR2 SNEGSKA (reference sequence). The ends were cut back, 0 bases at V and 2 bases at J, with 11 bases in the middle. The CDR3 has 15 amino acids. The CDR3 sequence is CSARDRRGAYNEQFF. The CDR3 nucleotides are TGCAGTGCTAGAGATCGGCGGGGAGCCTACAATGAGCAGTTCTTC.

This clonotype was observed a handful of times. V is TRBV11-2 and J is TRBJ2-7; maybe TRBD2 (6 bases). CDR1 and CDR2 from the germline V gene are SGHAT and FQNNGV. The CDR3 covers 16 residues. Trimming cost V 0 bases and J 0 bases, with 12 bases left between them. CDR3 residues: CASSLEASGFSYEQYF. The DNA of the CDR3 is TGTGCCAGCAGCTTAGAGGCGAGCGGGTTCTCCTACGAGCAGTACTTC.

The sample holds a few counts of this clonotype. This rearrangement joins TRBV24-1 to TRBJ2-7; TRBD1 matches at 12 bases. The CDR3 has 16 residues. Germline-derived CDR1 and CDR2 are KGHDR and SFDVKD. V lost 5 bases to trimming and J lost 5 bases; unmatched junction nucleotides: 9. The CDR3 region is CATSGRGGTGGHEQYF. CDR3 DNA sequence: TGTGCCACCAGTGGCCGAGGGGGGACAGGGGGCCACGAGCAGTACTTC.

This clonotype was seen a few times. At one end the junction does not follow the germline gene, possibly because of a read error. V gene TRBV5-1 combines with J gene TRBJ2-4, with a tentative D call TRBD2 (6 bases). CDR1 is SGHRS, CDR2 YFSETQ, per germline. This CDR3 is 15 amino acids long. CDR3: CASSLVADSKNIQYF. CDR3 DNA: TGCGCCAGCAGCTTGGTAGCGGATAGCAAAAACATTCAATACTTC.

The chain couples TRBV20-1 to TRBJ2-1, with TRBD2 identical over 9 bases. V trimming: 3 bases; J trimming: 8 bases; junction bases outside the gene matches: 17. From germline, CDR1 is DFQATT and CDR2 SNEGSKA (reference sequence). The CDR3 extends over 17 amino acids. The CDR3 loop is CSASRPAAGGPPYEQFF. In DNA form, the CDR3 reads TGCAGTGCTAGTCGTCCGGCGGCGGGAGGGCCTCCCTATGAGCAGTTCTTC.

The chain is built from TRBV5-1 and TRBJ1-1; D remains ambiguous. Germline V gene sequence: CDR1 SGHRS, CDR2 YFSETQ. V gave up 3 bases and J gave up 1 base, with 10 bases separating them. The length of the CDR3 is 14 residues. Written as DNA, the CDR3 is TGCGCCAGCAGCTACGTCGGGTCGAACACTGAAGCTTTCTTT. Residues: CASSYVGSNTEAFF.

In this sample, this clonotype turned up once. The chain is built from TRBV11-2 and TRBJ1-1, with 7 bases aligning to TRBD1. The germline V gene encodes CDR1 SGHAT and CDR2 FQNNGV. J was trimmed by 1 base and V by 7 bases; bases with no gene match: 12. There are 16 residues in the CDR3. The CDR3 DNA is TGTGCCAGCACCCATAACAGGGGTAAAGCGAACACTGAAGCTTTCTTT. Translated, it gives CASTHNRGKANTEAFF.

This clonotype was picked up a small number of times. The rearrangement links TRBV6-5 to TRBJ2-7; the D gene is possibly TRBD1 (6 bases). The CDR3 runs to 15 residues. The V end lost 6 bases, the J end lost 4 bases, and 19 bases lay between the germline ends. Per germline, CDR1 MNHEY and CDR2 SVGAGI. CDR3 sequence reads: CASRSRTDNFYEQYF. CDR3 nucleotides: TGTGCCAGCAGATCCAGGACAGACAACTTTTACGAGCAGTACTTC.